This entry lists 26 T cell receptor beta chains sequenced from one sample in a study of T cells in Graves' hyperthyroidism and ophthalmopathy. There were TCR beta CDR3 regions amplified from RNA transcripts. Researchers ran a first-round RT-PCR on the TCR CDR3 using the HTBI primer set. TCRdb reprocessed the multiplex PCR reads with MiXCR, giving one entry per CDR3 protein. The profile shows around 620,000 distinct CDR3 sequences, roughly 46% of them singletons. The sequencing input was peripheral blood or thyroid tissue (not recorded which). The receptors originated from an adult woman with Graves' disease, either hyperthyroidism or ophthalmopathy (not recorded which).

The rearrangement links TRBV4-1 to TRBJ1-3, with unresolved D. Trimming took off 5 bases at V and 2 bases at J, with 10 bases between the two ends. CDR3 size: 14 residues. The germline V gene encodes CDR1 MGHRA and CDR2 YSYEKL. CDR3 protein: CASSYRWAGNTIYF. CDR3 coding DNA: TGCGCCAGCAGCTACCGATGGGCTGGAAACACCATATATTTT.

This chain connects TRBV7-9 to TRBJ2-2; TRBD1 aligns across 7 bases. The CDR3 extends over 16 amino acids. Germline V gene data show CDR1 as SEHNR and CDR2 as FQNEAQ (reference sequence). The V and J ends lost 8 bases and 4 bases, in that order; junction bases with no gene match: 13. The CDR3 DNA sequence: TGTGCCAGCTCATTTCGACAGGGCCGGAGCACCGGGGAGCTGTTTTTT. The encoded protein is CASSFRQGRSTGELFF. Full variable domain (remainder filled in from reference TRBV7-9 and TRBJ2-2): DTGVSQNPRHKITKRGQNVTFRCDPISEHNRLYWYRQTLGQGPEFLTYFQNEAQLEKSRLLSDRFSAERPKGSFSTLEIQRTEQGDSAMYLCASSFRQGRSTGELFFGEGSRLTVL.

This clonotype was recorded many times. V usage is TRBV6-6 and J usage is TRBJ2-7, with D maybe TRBD2 (5 bases). The germline V gene encodes CDR1 MNHNY and CDR2 SVGAGI (reference sequence). V lost 2 bases and J 3 bases, leaving 14 bases between the germline ends. The CDR3 covers 15 residues. The CDR3 protein is CASSYGGSRNYEQYF. For the CDR3, the DNA is TGTGCCAGCAGTTACGGTGGGAGCCGTAACTACGAGCAGTACTTC.

This clonotype was found many times. The chain combines TRBV12-3 or TRBV12-4 with TRBJ2-6; D not certain. This CDR3 is built from 18 residues. Trimming pared 2 bases from V and 0 bases from J, leaving 14 bases between. CDR3: CASSLLRDPSSGANVLTF. The CDR3 DNA is TGTGCCAGCAGTTTATTAAGAGACCCTTCCTCTGGGGCCAACGTCCTGACTTTC.

The chain uses TRBV29-1 and TRBJ2-7; TRBD2 aligns across 7 bases. The CDR3 totals 14 residues. With V trimmed by 8 bases and J by 2 bases, 12 bases remained unmatched. The V gene's germline CDR1 is SQVTM and CDR2 ANQGSEA. The CDR3 sequence: CSQDGTTYAYEQYF. In DNA, the CDR3 is TGCAGCCAAGATGGGACTACCTACGCCTACGAGCAGTACTTC.

The gene calls are TRBV7-2 and TRBJ1-1; no clear D. This CDR3 has 15 amino acids. Trimming stripped 0 bases from V and 6 bases from J, with 14 bases between. Germline CDR1 reads SGHTA; CDR2 reads FQGNSA. The CDR3 bases are TGTGCCAGCAGCTTAGCTTGGGCCCGAAAGGCTGAAGCTTTCTTT. Amino acid sequence: CASSLAWARKAEAFF.

Of note for this clonotype: One junction end disagrees with the germline gene, perhaps due to a read error. The chain joins TRBV7-8 to TRBJ2-2; the D gene could be TRBD1 or TRBD2 (6 bases each). The CDR3 has 13 amino acids. Per the germline V gene, CDR1 is SGHVS and CDR2 is FQNEAQ. This CDR3 reads CAGRLRGGGELLF. The CDR3 coding sequence is TGTGCCGGCAGGCTCAGGGGTGGCGGGGAGCTGCTTTTT.

The chain joins TRBV4-1 to TRBJ2-7; D is perhaps TRBD2 (5 bases). The length of the CDR3 is 14 residues. V dropped 0 bases and J dropped 6 bases, with 12 bases sitting between them. Germline assignment: CDR1 MGHRA and CDR2 YSYEKL. CDR3 nucleotides: TGCGCCAGCAGCCAAGATCGGGGAAGGGCCGAGCAGTACTTC. It specifies CASSQDRGRAEQYF.

This clonotype showed up many times. This CDR3 reads CSARAPTGNYGYTF. CDR3 in DNA: TGCAGTGCTAGGGCACCGACAGGGAACTATGGCTACACCTTC. The rearrangement uses TRBV20-1 and TRBJ1-2, with 7 bases that match TRBD1. Germline-derived CDR1 and CDR2 are DFQATT and SNEGSKA (reference sequence). V shed 3 bases and J 2 bases; nucleotides not matched to a gene: 6. The CDR3 loop spans 14 amino acids.

The rearrangement links TRBV15 to TRBJ1-1; D ambiguous. The CDR3 runs to 13 residues. The germline gives CDR1 LNHNV, CDR2 YYDKDF (reference sequence). V gave up 3 bases and J gave up 4 bases, with 9 bases separating them. The DNA of the CDR3 is TGTGCCACCAGCAGTCCACTGGGCACTGAAGCTTTCTTT. Encoded protein: CATSSPLGTEAFF. Using reference TRBV15 and TRBJ1-1 for the parts outside the CDR3, the full variable domain is DAMVIQNPRYQVTQFGKPVTLSCSQTLNHNVMYWYQQKSSQAPKLLFHYYDKDFNNEADTPDNFQSRRPNTSFCFLDIRSPGLGDTAMYLCATSSPLGTEAFFGQGTRLTVV.

This clonotype was seen ten or more times. The chain uses TRBV28 and TRBJ1-1, with D unclear. The CDR3 has 13 residues. The ends were cut back, 6 bases at V and 4 bases at J, with 12 bases in the middle. Germline V lookup: CDR1 MDHEN, CDR2 SYDVKM. This CDR3 reads CASRPHETTEAFF. The CDR3 nucleotides read TGTGCCAGCAGACCACACGAAACCACTGAAGCTTTCTTT.

This clonotype was detected many times. The chain links TRBV12-3 or TRBV12-4 to TRBJ2-7; D not certain. This CDR3 region has 13 residues. The V gene lost 5 bases and the J gene lost 2 bases, with 10 bases spanning the gap. This CDR3 is CASSPAAPYEQYF. Here the CDR3 DNA reads TGTGCCAGCAGTCCCGCAGCCCCCTACGAGCAGTACTTC.

The genes are TRBV7-6 and TRBJ1-4, with 7 bases lining up with TRBD1. Germline V lookup: CDR1 SGHVS, CDR2 FNYEAQ. There are 15 residues in the CDR3. Trimming took 5 bases from V and 7 from J; bases not matched to a gene: 10. The CDR3 nucleotides are TGTGCCAGCAGCGCTTACAGGGGTAATGGTGAAAAACTGTTTTTT. The encoded protein is CASSAYRGNGEKLFF.

The gene calls are TRBV11-1 and TRBJ1-4, with unresolved D. Germline assignment: CDR1 SGHAT and CDR2 FQDESV (reference sequence). The CDR3 loop spans 13 amino acids. Trimming cost V 5 bases and J 8 bases, with 12 bases left between them. The CDR3 is CASSPQGGEKLFF. The CDR3 DNA reads as TGTGCCAGCAGCCCCCAAGGAGGGGAAAAACTGTTTTTT.

The gene calls are TRBV7-9 and TRBJ2-5; D not certain. V lost 6 bases to trimming and J lost 0 bases, with 8 bases between them. Germline CDR1 SEHNR, CDR2 FQNEAQ (reference sequence). The CDR3 sequence is 13 residues long. The CDR3 sequence is CASSPEDQETQYF. The CDR3 nucleotides read TGTGCCAGCAGTCCGGAAGACCAAGAGACCCAGTACTTC.

A single count supports this clonotype. The V call is TRBV5-1, the J call TRBJ2-6; no firm D call. Germline CDR1 and CDR2: SGHRS and YFSETQ. Trimming took off 1 base at V and 0 bases at J, with 8 bases between the two ends. This CDR3 contains 16 residues. CDR3: CASSLPQLSGANVLTF. The CDR3 DNA sequence: TGCGCCAGCAGCTTGCCACAGCTCTCTGGGGCCAACGTCCTGACTTTC.

The chain recombines TRBV29-1 with TRBJ1-1; 12 positions match TRBD1. V trimming: 6 bases; J trimming: 5 bases; junction bases outside the gene matches: 10. The CDR3 is 15 amino acids. In germline, CDR1 is SQVTM, CDR2 ANQGSEA. CDR3 amino acids: CSVGGGQGAGTEAFF. CDR3 nucleotide sequence: TGCAGCGTAGGGGGGGGACAGGGGGCAGGAACTGAAGCTTTCTTT.

This chain joins TRBV9 and TRBJ1-1; D not resolved. Germline CDR1 is SGDLS and CDR2 is YYNGEE. The ends were cut back, 0 bases at V and 8 bases at J, with 5 bases in the middle. The CDR3 has 11 amino acids. This chain's CDR3 is CASSVGFEAFF. CDR3 DNA: TGTGCCAGCAGCGTAGGGTTCGAAGCTTTCTTT.

The rearrangement joins TRBV19 to TRBJ1-1, with D possibly matching TRBD1 (5 bases). The CDR3 extends over 15 amino acids. Trimming took 4 bases from V and 1 from J, leaving 13 bases between them. Looked up from germline, CDR1 is LNHDA and CDR2 is SQIVND (reference sequence). CDR3: CASSRLDKKNTEAFF. DNA of the CDR3: TGTGCCAGTAGTAGATTGGACAAGAAGAACACTGAAGCTTTCTTT. The full variable domain, with the rest looked up from reference TRBV19 and TRBJ1-1, is DGGITQSPKYLFRKEGQNVTLSCEQNLNHDAMYWYRQDPGQGLRLIYYSQIVNDFQKGDIAEGYSVSREKKESFPLTVTSAQKNPTAFYLCASSRLDKKNTEAFFGQGTRLTVV.

Details on this clonotype: Germline is not matched at one junction end, which may reflect a read error. The V call is TRBV7-9, the J call TRBJ1-5; D unresolved. This CDR3 region has 14 residues. In germline, CDR1 is SEHNR, CDR2 FQNEAQ (reference sequence). CDR3 sequence: CTSSTTGGNQPQHF. The CDR3 nucleotides read TGTACCAGCAGTACGACCGGGGGCAATCAGCCCCAGCATTTT.

The table lists this clonotype with many counts. V gene TRBV14 combines with J gene TRBJ1-4; D is unclear. This CDR3 is 14 amino acids long. Germline V gives CDR1 SGHDN, CDR2 FVKESK. Deletions cut 6 bases from V and 0 bases from J, with 8 bases between. The chain's CDR3 is CASSRNPTNEKLFF. The CDR3 DNA reads as TGTGCCAGCAGTCGAAACCCAACTAATGAAAAACTGTTTTTT.

This clonotype appeared a few times. The rearrangement joins TRBV15 to TRBJ1-2, with 8 positions matching TRBD1. V was clipped by 4 bases and J by 4 bases; unmatched bases: 11. CDR3 length: 16 amino acids. Germline V gives CDR1 LNHNV, CDR2 YYDKDF (reference sequence). The CDR3 bases are TGTGCCACCAGCACGAACCGGGACAGGTTATCCTATGGCTACACCTTC. This codes for CATSTNRDRLSYGYTF. Full variable domain (outside the CDR3, taken from reference TRBV15 and TRBJ1-2): DAMVIQNPRYQVTQFGKPVTLSCSQTLNHNVMYWYQQKSSQAPKLLFHYYDKDFNNEADTPDNFQSRRPNTSFCFLDIRSPGLGDTAMYLCATSTNRDRLSYGYTFGSGTRLTVV.

This clonotype was picked up many times. A read error may account for a junction end that differs from germline. V gene TRBV7-3 combines with J gene TRBJ2-5, with D perhaps TRBD1 or TRBD2 (5 bases each). The V gene's germline CDR1 is SGHTA and CDR2 FQGTGA. The CDR3 has 15 residues. CDR3 sequence: CASSLNRDRSEPQYF. The CDR3 region has the DNA TGTGCCAGCAGCTTAAACCGGGACCGCTCAGAGCCCCAGTACTTC.

This sequence joins TRBV4-1 and TRBJ2-5, with D maybe TRBD1 (6 bases). The CDR3 consists of 17 residues. V lost 0 bases to trimming and J lost 1 base, with 15 bases between them. Germline V CDR1 and CDR2: MGHRA, YSYEKL. The CDR3 bases are TGCGCCAGCAGCCAAGATCTGGGCAGGGGCCTCCAAGAGACCCAGTACTTC. Protein product: CASSQDLGRGLQETQYF.

This clonotype was observed a few times. The rearrangement links TRBV27 to TRBJ1-4, with D perhaps TRBD1 (6 bases). Germline loops: CDR1 MNHEY, CDR2 SMNVEV (reference sequence). The CDR3 has 16 residues. The ends were cut back, 5 bases at V and 0 bases at J, with 13 bases in the middle. The CDR3 DNA reads TGTGCCAGCAGTCGGGGGGCGGCCGCAACTAATGAAAAACTGTTTTTT. Translating gives CASSRGAAATNEKLFF.

This chain uses TRBV9 with TRBJ1-2; D unresolved. Per germline, CDR1 SGDLS and CDR2 YYNGEE. With 3 bases removed from V and 0 bases from J, the gap between germline ends came to 6 bases. The CDR3 is 13 residues long. Written as DNA, the CDR3 is TGTGCCAGCAGCGGGACTACTAACTATGGCTACACCTTC. Translated, it gives CASSGTTNYGYTF.